This TCR beta chain was observed in a study of blood T cell repertoires in COVID-19. As for the study in general: Sites in the United States, Italy and Spain provided acute and convalescent COVID-19 samples. PBMCs, B-cell-depleted T cells, or T cells were the source of the cDNA or gDNA that made up the material.

The length of the CDR3 is 17 residues. Deletions cut 0 bases from V and 6 bases from J, with 18 bases between. Per germline, CDR1 SGDLS and CDR2 YYNGEE. Authors' processing steps: Estimated nucleated cell counts came from reference gene primer amplification. Produced via immunoSEQ multiplex PCR; TCRdb's table is partial and in-frame only. V, J and clone size derive from that table, while D and trimming were established from the DNA sequence. Of 25,000 to 35,000 clones in the sample, about four fifths are singletons; the top ten hold about 42%. The chain carries TRBV9 and TRBJ2-2; a possible D gene is TRBD2 (7 bases). The origin of this receptor is a woman older than 75 with acute or convalescent COVID-19. The sequenced sample consisted of peripheral blood. The DNA of the CDR3 is TGTGCCAGCAGCGTAGCTGGTGGGGGGGCCAGGGCCGGGGAGCTGTTTTTT. Its translation: CASSVAGGGARAGELFF. Full variable domain (remainder filled in from reference TRBV9 and TRBJ2-2): DSGVTQTPKHLITATGQRVTLRCSPRSGDLSVYWYQQSLDQGLQFLIQYYNGEERAKGNILERFSAQQFPDLHSELNLSSLELGDSALYFCASSVAGGGARAGELFFGEGSRLTVL.